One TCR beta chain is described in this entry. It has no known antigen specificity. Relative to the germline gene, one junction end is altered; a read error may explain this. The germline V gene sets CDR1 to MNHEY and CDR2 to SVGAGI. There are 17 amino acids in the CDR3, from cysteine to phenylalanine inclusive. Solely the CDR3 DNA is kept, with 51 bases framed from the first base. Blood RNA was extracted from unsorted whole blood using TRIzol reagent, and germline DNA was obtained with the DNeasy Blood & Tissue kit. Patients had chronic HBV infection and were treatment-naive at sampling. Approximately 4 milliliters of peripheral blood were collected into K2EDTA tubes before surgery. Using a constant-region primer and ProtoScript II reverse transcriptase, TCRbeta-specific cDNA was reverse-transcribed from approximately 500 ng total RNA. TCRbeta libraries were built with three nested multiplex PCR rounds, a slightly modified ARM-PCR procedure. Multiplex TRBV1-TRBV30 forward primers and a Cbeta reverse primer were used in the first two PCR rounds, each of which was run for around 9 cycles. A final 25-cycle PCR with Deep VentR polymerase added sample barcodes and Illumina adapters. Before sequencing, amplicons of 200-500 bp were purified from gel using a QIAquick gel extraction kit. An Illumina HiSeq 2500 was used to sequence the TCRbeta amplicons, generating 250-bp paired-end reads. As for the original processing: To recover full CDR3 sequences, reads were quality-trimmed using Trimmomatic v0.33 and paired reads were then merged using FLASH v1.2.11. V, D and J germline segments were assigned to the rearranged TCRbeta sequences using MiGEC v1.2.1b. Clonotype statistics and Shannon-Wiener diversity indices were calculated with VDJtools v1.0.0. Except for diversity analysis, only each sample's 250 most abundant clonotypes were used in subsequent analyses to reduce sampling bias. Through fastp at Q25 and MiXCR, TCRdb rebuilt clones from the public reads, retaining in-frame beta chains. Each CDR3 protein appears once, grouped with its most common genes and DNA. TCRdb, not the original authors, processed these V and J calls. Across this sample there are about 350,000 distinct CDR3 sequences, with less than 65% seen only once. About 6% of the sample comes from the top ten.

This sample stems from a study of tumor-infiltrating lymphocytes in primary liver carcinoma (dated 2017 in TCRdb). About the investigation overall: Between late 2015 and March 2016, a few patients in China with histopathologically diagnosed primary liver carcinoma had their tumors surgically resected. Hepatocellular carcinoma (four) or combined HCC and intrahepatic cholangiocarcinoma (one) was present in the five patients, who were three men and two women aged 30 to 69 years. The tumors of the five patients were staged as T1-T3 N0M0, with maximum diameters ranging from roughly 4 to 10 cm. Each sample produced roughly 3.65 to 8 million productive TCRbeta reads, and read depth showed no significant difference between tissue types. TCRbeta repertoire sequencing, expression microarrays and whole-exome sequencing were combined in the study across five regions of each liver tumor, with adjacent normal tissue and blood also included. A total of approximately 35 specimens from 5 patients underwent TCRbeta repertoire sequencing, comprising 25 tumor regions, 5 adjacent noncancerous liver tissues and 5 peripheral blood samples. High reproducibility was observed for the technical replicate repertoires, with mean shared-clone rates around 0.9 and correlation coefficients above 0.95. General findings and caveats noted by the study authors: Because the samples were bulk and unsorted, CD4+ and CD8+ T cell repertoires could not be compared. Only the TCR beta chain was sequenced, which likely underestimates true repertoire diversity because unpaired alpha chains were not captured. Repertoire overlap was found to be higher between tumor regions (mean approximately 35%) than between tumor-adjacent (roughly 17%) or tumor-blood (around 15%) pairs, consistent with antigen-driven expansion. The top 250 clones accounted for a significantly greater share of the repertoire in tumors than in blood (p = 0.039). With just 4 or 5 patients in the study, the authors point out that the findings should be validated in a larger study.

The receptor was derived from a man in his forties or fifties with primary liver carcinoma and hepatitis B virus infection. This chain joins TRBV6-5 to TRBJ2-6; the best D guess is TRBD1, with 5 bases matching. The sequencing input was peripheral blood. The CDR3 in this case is CASSYSQGLSGANVLNF. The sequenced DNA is TGTGCAAGCAGTTACTCTCAGGGTTTATCTGGGGCCAACGTCCTGAATTTC.